This T cell receptor beta chain comes out of a study of cytomegalovirus exposure and HLA in healthy donors. The study's findings and limits: A prior analysis recorded that most TCR beta V segments were productive about 87% or about 30% of the time. Association of a missense DCLRE1C variant with TCR beta V- and J-gene trimming was reported in a later analysis. Reports showed the classifier diagnosing cytomegalovirus status with high specificity and sensitivity.

Samples came from healthy bone marrow donors. There are 14 residues in the CDR3. The trim removed 5 bases at V and 6 bases at J, leaving 10 bases unmatched. Germline values: CDR1 SQVTM, CDR2 ANQGSEA. In the case of this clone: What it recognizes is unknown.

PCR involved 60 Vbeta and 13 Jbeta primers. The repertoire was sequenced with immunoSEQ multiplex PCR; TCRdb's copy has only in-frame clones and lacks some. Here the sample spans roughly 89,000 clones, 55% to 70% being singletons. This chain joins TRBV29-1 and TRBJ1-2, with TRBD1 identical over 9 bases. The sequenced sample was PBMCs. This TCR was recovered from a woman between 45 and 65 years old in good health and CMV-seropositive. The CDR3 coding sequence is TGCAGCGTTCGCAGGACAGGGGTTTCGAATGGCTACACCTTC. Translating gives CSVRRTGVSNGYTF.